This T cell receptor beta chain was obtained from a study of T cell responses to AZD1222 COVID-19 vaccine. Study-level background: Second-dose intervals near 4 or 12 weeks were combined.

Sequencing used immunoSEQ multiplex PCR; TCRdb keeps in-frame clones, though not all of them. Altogether about 180,000 clones are present, about 85% being singletons, with the ten largest covering about 2.8%. On this clone itself: The antigen remains undetermined.

Findings and caveats of the study: The donor cohort was predominantly white British with a female majority, and clonal diversity may have been underestimated.

Per the germline V gene, CDR1 is MDHEN and CDR2 is SYDVKM. The CDR3 is made up of 14 amino acids. V was cut by 6 bases and J by 4 bases, with 13 bases left in between. This sequence originates from an adult in good health. The chain couples TRBV28 to TRBJ1-5; D might be TRBD1 (6 bases). Sequenced here: peripheral blood, sampled on day 0 of AZD1222 vaccination. CDR3 nucleotide sequence: TGTGCCAGCAGGACAGGAAATGGTAATCAGCCCCAGCATTTT. Translating gives CASRTGNGNQPQHF.